The rows below give T cell receptor beta chains drawn from one sample of a study of T cell changes during pregnancy in multiple sclerosis. Sequencing was performed with immunoSEQ multiplex PCR; in TCRdb, only in-frame clones are kept and a portion is missing. The table lists 13,000 to 15,000 clones, 85% to 95% of them singletons. This material consisted of peripheral blood, taken in the second trimester of pregnancy. The receptors were sampled from a female donor in good health, enrolled as a control in a pregnancy study. CDR3s include the opening cysteine and the closing phenylalanine or tryptophan. The D gene is left open where the match is weak. The size of a clone is reported for some rows only, either as once, few or many, or as a class for expanded clones.

d_call j_call clone_size v_call cdr3_nt cdr3_aa
NA TRBJ1-2 NA TRBV7-2 TGTGCCAGCAGCCCCAGAGGGGGGGAGGACTATGGCTACACCTTC CASSPRGGEDYGYTF
TRBD1 TRBJ1-1 NA TRBV7-9 TGTGCCAGCAGCTCCTCGCCCGGGACAGGGGTTACTGAAGCTTTCTTT CASSSSPGTGVTEAFF
NA TRBJ2-5 NA TRBV10-3 TGTGCCATCAGTCCCAAAACACCGGGGATACAAGAGACCCAGTACTTC CAISPKTPGIQETQYF
NA TRBJ2-6 NA TRBV30 TGTGCCTGGCGGGGTTCTGGGGCCAACGTCCTGACTTTC CAWRGSGANVLTF
TRBD1 TRBJ1-2 NA TRBV2 TGTGCCAGCAGTGAGACAGGGGGCGAGGGCTACACCTTC CASSETGGEGYTF
NA TRBJ1-1 NA TRBV7-2 TGTGCCAGCAGCTTAGGAGAGATGAACACTGAAGCTTTCTTT CASSLGEMNTEAFF
TRBD1 TRBJ2-7 NA TRBV29-1 TGCAGCGTTGAATTGCCGGACAGGGATTACTACGAGCAGTACTTC CSVELPDRDYYEQYF
NA TRBJ1-3 NA TRBV5-4 TGTGCCAGCAGCGCCGTCCCGGGGGCTGGAAACACCATATATTTT CASSAVPGAGNTIYF
NA TRBJ2-1 NA TRBV5-5 TGTGCCAGCAGCTTGGGCCCTCTCAGCTCCTACAATGAGCAGTTCTTC CASSLGPLSSYNEQFF
NA TRBJ2-7 NA TRBV5-1 TGCGCCAGCACCAACTCCTACGAGCAGTACTTC CASTNSYEQYF
NA TRBJ1-4 NA TRBV6-5 TGTGCCAGCAGTTCTACAGGGAGTAATGAAAAACTGTTTTTT CASSSTGSNEKLFF
TRBD2 TRBJ2-1 NA TRBV7-3 TGTGCCAGCAGCTCTCAGACTAGCGGGAGAGCAAATGAGCAGTTCTTC CASSSQTSGRANEQFF
NA TRBJ1-3 NA TRBV7-6 TGTGCCAGCAGCTTAGCTTATACAGGTTCTGGAAACACCATATATTTT CASSLAYTGSGNTIYF
NA TRBJ2-3 NA TRBV15 TGTGCCACCAGCAGAGTGGCGGGGTCGGGCACAGATACGCAGTATTTT CATSRVAGSGTDTQYF
NA TRBJ2-1 NA TRBV7-9 TGTGCCAGCAGCCCTTTGGACAGTATCCACAATGAGCAGTTCTTC CASSPLDSIHNEQFF
TRBD1 TRBJ1-1 NA TRBV28 TGTGCCAGCAGTCCCGGGACAGGCCGACGAAGGACTTTCTTT CASSPGTGRRRTFF
TRBD2 TRBJ2-7 NA TRBV9 TGTGCCAGCAGCGCCGGACTAGCGGAATTCTACGAGCAGTACTTC CASSAGLAEFYEQYF
TRBD1 TRBJ2-5 NA TRBV5-6 TGTGCCAGCAGCTGGGGGACAGGGGGCCAAGAGACCCAGTACTTC CASSWGTGGQETQYF
TRBD2 TRBJ2-1 NA TRBV7-3 TGTGCCAGCAGCTGGGTTGGGACTAGCGGGACTGAGCAGTTCTTC CASSWVGTSGTEQFF
NA TRBJ1-1 NA TRBV6-5 TGTGCCAGCAGTTCCAGGGACGGGAGGTTCACTGAAGCTTTCTTT CASSSRDGRFTEAFF
TRBD1 TRBJ1-4 NA TRBV4-2 TGTGCCAGCAGCCAAGATTGGTTAAGGACAGGTCTTAGTGAAAAACTGTTTTTT CASSQDWLRTGLSEKLFF
NA TRBJ2-5 NA TRBV10-3 TGTGCCATGGGCAGGGGCCAAGAGACCCAGTACTTC CAMGRGQETQYF
TRBD1 TRBJ1-2 NA TRBV9 TGTGCCAGCAGCCCCTCCGGGACAGGGGGCTACTATGGCTACACCTTC CASSPSGTGGYYGYTF
TRBD1 TRBJ1-6 NA TRBV27 TGTGCCAGCAGTTCTCGGACAGGGAAGAATTCACCCCTCCACTTT CASSSRTGKNSPLHF
NA TRBJ1-5 NA TRBV28 TGTGCCACCCAGCATCGTGGCAGGAGCAATCAGCCCCAGCATTTT CATQHRGRSNQPQHF
TRBD1 TRBJ1-3 NA TRBV5-8 TGTGCCAGCAGCCTACTGACAGGGAGAGGAAACACCATATATTTT CASSLLTGRGNTIYF
TRBD1 TRBJ1-1 NA TRBV27 TGTGCCAGCAGCGATTTGGGACAGGAAGCTTTCTTT CASSDLGQEAFF
TRBD2 TRBJ2-7 once TRBV2 TGTGCCAGCATGGTAAGCGGGAGAAGGATCTACGAGCAGTACTTC CASMVSGRRIYEQYF
TRBD1 TRBJ1-4 NA TRBV6-5 TGTGCCAGCAGTTACGGGGACAGACCGAATGAAAAACTGTTTTTT CASSYGDRPNEKLFF
TRBD1 TRBJ2-7 NA TRBV7-9 TGTGCCAGCAGCTCCATTCAGGGGGCTCCCTCCTACGAGCAGTACTTC CASSSIQGAPSYEQYF
NA TRBJ2-3 NA TRBV19 TGTGCCAGTAAAGCCGGACAGACTAGCACAGATACGCAGTATTTT CASKAGQTSTDTQYF
TRBD2 TRBJ2-7 NA TRBV28 TGTGCCAGCAGTTTAGCTGGGCGGGAGAGGGAGCAGTACTTC CASSLAGREREQYF
NA TRBJ1-2 NA TRBV6-1 TGTGCCAGCAGTGAAGCCACAGCTAACTATGGCTACACCTTC CASSEATANYGYTF
NA TRBJ1-3 NA TRBV21-1 TGTGCCAGCAGCAAAAGGTACAGGGACTCTGGAAACACCATATATTTT CASSKRYRDSGNTIYF
NA TRBJ1-5 NA TRBV18 TGTGCCAGCTCACCAACCGGGGGTTTCAATCAGCCCCAGCATTTT CASSPTGGFNQPQHF
TRBD1 TRBJ2-7 NA TRBV9 TGTGCCAGCAGCAGATTACAGGGGACCTACGAGCAGTACTTC CASSRLQGTYEQYF
NA TRBJ1-2 NA TRBV6-6 TGTGCCAGCAGTTACTCGGGGGGAAACTATGGCTACACCTTC CASSYSGGNYGYTF
NA TRBJ1-6 NA TRBV4-1 TGCGCCAGCAGCCAAGAGGTACAGTATAATTCACCCCTCCACTTT CASSQEVQYNSPLHF
NA TRBJ2-7 NA TRBV18 TGTGCCAGCTCACCACTGGGGAGCTCCTACGAGCAGTACTTC CASSPLGSSYEQYF
NA TRBJ2-1 NA TRBV7-2 TGTGCCAGCAGCTTATCGGCGGAGCCCTACAATGAGCAGTTCTTC CASSLSAEPYNEQFF
TRBD1 TRBJ2-3 once TRBV7-2 TGTGCCAGCAGCTCTTCTCAGGGGGCTTACACAGATACGCAGTATTTT CASSSSQGAYTDTQYF
NA TRBJ1-1 NA TRBV7-9 TGTGCCAGCATAAATATCGAGCAGAACACTGAAGCTTTCTTT CASINIEQNTEAFF
TRBD2 TRBJ2-1 NA TRBV19 TGTGCCAGTAGTTCTCTGCCGGGGGGGAGGGGTGAGCAGTTCTTC CASSSLPGGRGEQFF
TRBD2 TRBJ2-2 NA TRBV19 TGTGCCAGTAGTATTTGGGTAGCGGGAGAAGGAACCGGGGAGCTGTTTTTT CASSIWVAGEGTGELFF
TRBD2 TRBJ2-3 NA TRBV6-4 TGTGCCAGCAGTTCTAGCGGGGGCCGGGGAGATACGCAGTATTTT CASSSSGGRGDTQYF
NA TRBJ2-7 NA TRBV21-1 TGTGCCAGCCCCTGGGCGTGCGAGCAGTACTTC CASPWACEQYF
NA TRBJ1-4 NA TRBV6-5 TGTGCCAGCAGTTCAAATATGGGGGGTATTAATGAAAAACTGTTTTTT CASSSNMGGINEKLFF
TRBD1 TRBJ2-2 NA TRBV14 TGTGCCAGCAGCCCCCGAACGGACAGGGGGCGAACCGGGGAGCTGTTTTTT CASSPRTDRGRTGELFF
TRBD2 TRBJ2-3 NA TRBV18 TGTGCCAGCTCACGCCTAGCGGGTTCCACAGATACGCAGTATTTT CASSRLAGSTDTQYF
NA TRBJ1-2 NA TRBV7-2 TGTGCCAGCAGCTTAGGGACAGCGTCTTATGGCTACACCTTC CASSLGTASYGYTF